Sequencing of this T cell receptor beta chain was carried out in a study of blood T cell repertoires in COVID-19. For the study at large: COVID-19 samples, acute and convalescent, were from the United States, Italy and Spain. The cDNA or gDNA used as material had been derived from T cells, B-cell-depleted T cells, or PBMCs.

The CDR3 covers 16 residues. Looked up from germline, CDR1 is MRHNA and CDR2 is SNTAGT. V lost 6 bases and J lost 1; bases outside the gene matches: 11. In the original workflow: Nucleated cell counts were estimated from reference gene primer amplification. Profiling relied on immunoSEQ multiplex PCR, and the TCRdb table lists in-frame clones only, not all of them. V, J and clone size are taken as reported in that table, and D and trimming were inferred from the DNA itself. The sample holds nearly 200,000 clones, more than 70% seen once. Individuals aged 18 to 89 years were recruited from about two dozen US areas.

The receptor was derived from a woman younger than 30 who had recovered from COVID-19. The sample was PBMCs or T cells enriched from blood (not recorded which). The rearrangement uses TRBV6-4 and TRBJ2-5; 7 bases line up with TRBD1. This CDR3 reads CASRRGPRVVQETQYF. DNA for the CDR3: TGTGCCAGCAGGAGGGGGCCTCGGGTAGTCCAAGAGACCCAGTACTTC.